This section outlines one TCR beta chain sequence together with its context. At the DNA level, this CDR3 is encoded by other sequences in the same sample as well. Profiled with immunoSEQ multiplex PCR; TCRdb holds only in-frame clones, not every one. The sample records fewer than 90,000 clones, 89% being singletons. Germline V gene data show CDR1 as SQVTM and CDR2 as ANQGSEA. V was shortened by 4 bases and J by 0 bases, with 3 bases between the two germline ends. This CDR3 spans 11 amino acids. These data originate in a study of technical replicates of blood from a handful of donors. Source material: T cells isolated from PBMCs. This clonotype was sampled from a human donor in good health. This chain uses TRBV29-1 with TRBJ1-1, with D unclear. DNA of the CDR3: TGCAGCGTTGTCTTGAACACTGAAGCTTTCTTT. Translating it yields CSVVLNTEAFF.